This T cell receptor (beta chain) was sequenced in a study of early stage breast cancer tumors. Method: immunoSEQ multiplex PCR; TCRdb's copy keeps in-frame clones and lacks some. The sample lists about 51,000 clones, approximately 78% occurring once. Germline-derived CDR1 and CDR2 are SGHTA and FQGNSA. The length of the CDR3 is 14 residues. Trimming removed 5 bases from V and 2 bases from J, with 13 bases in between. The receptor was derived from a person aged 40-50 years with breast cancer. Sequenced material: blood. This chain connects TRBV7-2 to TRBJ2-7, with D possibly matching TRBD1 (6 bases). CDR3 sequence reads: CASSRPGTTYEQYF. The CDR3, as DNA: TGTGCCAGCAGCCGTCCCGGGACAACCTACGAGCAGTACTTC.